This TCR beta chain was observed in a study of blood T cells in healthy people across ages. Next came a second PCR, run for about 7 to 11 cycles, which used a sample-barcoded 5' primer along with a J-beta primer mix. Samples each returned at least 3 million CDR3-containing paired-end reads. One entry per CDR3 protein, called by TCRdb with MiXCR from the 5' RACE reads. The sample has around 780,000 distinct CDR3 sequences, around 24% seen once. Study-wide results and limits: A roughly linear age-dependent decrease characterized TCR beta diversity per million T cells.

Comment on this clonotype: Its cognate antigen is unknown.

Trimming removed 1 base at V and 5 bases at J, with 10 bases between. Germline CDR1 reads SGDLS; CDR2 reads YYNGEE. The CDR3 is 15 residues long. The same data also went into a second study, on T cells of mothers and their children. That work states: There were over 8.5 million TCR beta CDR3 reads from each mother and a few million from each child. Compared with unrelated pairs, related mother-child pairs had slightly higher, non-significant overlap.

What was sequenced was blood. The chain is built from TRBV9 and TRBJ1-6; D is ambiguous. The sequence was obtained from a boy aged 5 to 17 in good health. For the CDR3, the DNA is TGTGCCAGCAGCGTACAGGACCGTGATAATTCACCCCTCCACTTT. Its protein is CASSVQDRDNSPLHF.